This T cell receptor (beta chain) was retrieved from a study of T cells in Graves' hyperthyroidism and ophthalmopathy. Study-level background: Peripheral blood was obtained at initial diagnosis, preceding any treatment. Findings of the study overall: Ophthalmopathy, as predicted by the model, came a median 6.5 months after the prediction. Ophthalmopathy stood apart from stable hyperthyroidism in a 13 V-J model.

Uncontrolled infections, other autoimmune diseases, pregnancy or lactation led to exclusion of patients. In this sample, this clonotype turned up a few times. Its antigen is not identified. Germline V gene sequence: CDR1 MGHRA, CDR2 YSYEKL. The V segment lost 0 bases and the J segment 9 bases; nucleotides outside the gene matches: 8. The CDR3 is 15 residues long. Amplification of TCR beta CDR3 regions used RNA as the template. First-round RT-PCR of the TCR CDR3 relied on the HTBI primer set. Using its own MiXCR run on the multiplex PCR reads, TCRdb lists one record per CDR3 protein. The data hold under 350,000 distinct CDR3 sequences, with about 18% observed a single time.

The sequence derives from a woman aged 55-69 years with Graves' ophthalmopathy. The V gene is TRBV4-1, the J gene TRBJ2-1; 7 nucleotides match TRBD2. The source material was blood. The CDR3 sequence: CASSQDWGRAGEQFF. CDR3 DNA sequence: TGCGCCAGCAGCCAAGATTGGGGGAGGGCGGGTGAGCAGTTCTTC.